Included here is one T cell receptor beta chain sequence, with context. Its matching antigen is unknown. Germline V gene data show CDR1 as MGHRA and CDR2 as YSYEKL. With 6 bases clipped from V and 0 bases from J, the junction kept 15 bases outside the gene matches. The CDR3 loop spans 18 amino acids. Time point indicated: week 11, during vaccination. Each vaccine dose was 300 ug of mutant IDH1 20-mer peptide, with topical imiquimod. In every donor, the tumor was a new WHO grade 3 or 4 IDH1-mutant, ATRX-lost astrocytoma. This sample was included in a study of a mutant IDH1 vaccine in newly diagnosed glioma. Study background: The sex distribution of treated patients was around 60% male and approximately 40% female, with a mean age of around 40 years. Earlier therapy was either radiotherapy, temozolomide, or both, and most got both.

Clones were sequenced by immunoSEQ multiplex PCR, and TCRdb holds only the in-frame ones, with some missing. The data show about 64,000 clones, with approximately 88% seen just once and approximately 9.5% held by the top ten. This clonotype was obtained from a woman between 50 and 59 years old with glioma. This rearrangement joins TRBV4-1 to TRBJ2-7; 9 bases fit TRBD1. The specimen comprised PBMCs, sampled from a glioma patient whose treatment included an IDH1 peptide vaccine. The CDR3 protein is CASRRAFSGQGSSYEQYF. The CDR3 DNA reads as TGCGCCAGCAGACGCGCTTTCTCGGGACAGGGTAGCTCCTACGAGCAGTACTTC.